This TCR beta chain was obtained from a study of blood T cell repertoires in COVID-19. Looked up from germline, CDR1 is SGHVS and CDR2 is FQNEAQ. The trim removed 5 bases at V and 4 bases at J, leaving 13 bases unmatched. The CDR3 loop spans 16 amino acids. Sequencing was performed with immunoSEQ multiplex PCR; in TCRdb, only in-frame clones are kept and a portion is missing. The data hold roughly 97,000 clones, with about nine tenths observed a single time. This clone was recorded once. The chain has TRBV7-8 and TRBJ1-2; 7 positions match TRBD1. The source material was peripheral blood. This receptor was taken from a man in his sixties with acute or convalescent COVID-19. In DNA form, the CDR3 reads TGTGCCAGCAGCCCTTACGTCGCCCAGGGGGGCTATGGCTACACCTTC. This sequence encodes CASSPYVAQGGYGYTF.